This T cell receptor beta chain stems from a study of OX40 agonist ivuxolimab in advanced cancers. The overall study: In three patients, partial responses were observed, one with hepatocellular carcinoma and two with cutaneous melanoma. The study, taken as a whole, reports: There was clonal expansion of CD4+ and CD8+ blood T cells by week 6 at 0.1 to 3.0 mg/kg.

The CDR3 length is 13 residues. Trimming cost V 0 bases and J 0 bases, with 5 bases left between them. Germline V gene data show CDR1 as SQVTM and CDR2 as ANQGSEA. A remark on this clone: As yet, its antigen is unknown.

Libraries were prepared by immunoSEQ multiplex PCR; TCRdb keeps only in-frame clonotypes and omits some of them. The table lists about 46,000 clones, approximately 91% of them singletons. The sample here was CD4+ or CD8+ T cells sorted from blood, taken in a trial of the OX40 agonist ivuxolimab. The rearrangement links TRBV29-1 to TRBJ1-1; no definite D call. This TCR was recovered from an adult with an advanced solid tumor such as melanoma, head and neck, liver or kidney cancer. The CDR3 region is CSVEDGLNTEAFF. Written as DNA, the CDR3 is TGCAGCGTTGAAGACGGGCTGAACACTGAAGCTTTCTTT.